These 8 T cell receptor beta chains share one sample of origin, sequenced in a study of CD8+ T cells in alopecia areata. Investigators isolated RNA and reverse transcribed it into cDNA to act as the sequencing template. Method: immunoSEQ multiplex PCR; TCRdb's copy keeps in-frame clones and lacks some. The sample carries fewer than 250,000 clones, about three fifths recorded once. The treatment was: oral pan-JAK inhibitor, 5-10 mg twice daily. The sample consisted of CD4+ T cells sorted from blood, taken at week 4, from a patient treated with tofacitinib. The receptor set was obtained from a human donor with alopecia areata.

This clone has just a few counts. V is TRBV5-4 and J is TRBJ2-7; D perhaps matches TRBD2 (5 bases). CDR1 and CDR2 from the germline V gene are SGHNT and YYREEE (reference sequence). The CDR3 totals 13 residues. Trimming shortened V by 0 bases and J by 7 bases, and 11 bases separated the two germline ends. Written as DNA, the CDR3 is TGTGCCAGCAGCTTGGACCCAGGAGGTGAGCAGTACTTC. Translation: CASSLDPGGEQYF.

The V gene is TRBV18, the J gene TRBJ1-1, with 7 nucleotides matching TRBD1. J gave up 3 bases and V 6 bases, and 19 bases lay outside the gene matches. CDR1 and CDR2 from the germline V gene are KGHSH and LQKENI. This CDR3 contains 18 residues. CDR3 amino acids: CASSLTVALGQMYTEAFF. The CDR3 bases are TGTGCCAGCTCCCTAACCGTAGCCCTGGGACAGATGTACACTGAAGCTTTCTTT.

The chain uses TRBV18 and TRBJ2-7, with a tentative D call TRBD1 (5 bases). Germline assignment: CDR1 KGHSH and CDR2 LQKENI. The CDR3 totals 14 residues. Between the trimmed V and J ends, which lost 2 bases and 7 bases, there was a span of 15 bases. The DNA for the CDR3 is TGTGCCAGCTCACCAGGGCAGGGTCTGGAAGAGCAGTACTTC. This encodes CASSPGQGLEEQYF. Full variable domain (remainder filled in from reference TRBV18 and TRBJ2-7): NAGVMQNPRHLVRRRGQEARLRCSPMKGHSHVYWYRQLPEEGLKFMVYLQKENIIDESGMPKERFSAEFPKEGPSILRIQQVVRGDSAAYFCASSPGQGLEEQYFGPGTRLTVT.

The chain joins TRBV7-2 to TRBJ2-3; D is undetermined. Trimming took off 1 base at V and 4 bases at J, with 18 bases between the two ends. The CDR3 sequence is 17 residues long. Germline CDR1 is SGHTA and CDR2 is FQGNSA. Written as DNA, the CDR3 is TGTGCCAGCAGCTTAGGTCCCACGCTCGGCTCGTCAGATACGCAGTATTTT. This sequence encodes CASSLGPTLGSSDTQYF. Full variable domain (missing parts from reference TRBV7-2 and TRBJ2-3): GAGVSQSPSNKVTEKGKDVELRCDPISGHTALYWYRQSLGQGLEFLIYFQGNSAPDKSGLPSDRFSAERTGGSVSTLTIQRTQQEDSAVYLCASSLGPTLGSSDTQYFGPGTRLTVL.

The chain recombines TRBV4-1 with TRBJ2-5; tentatively, D is TRBD2 (6 bases). Germline-derived CDR1 and CDR2 are MGHRA and YSYEKL. The CDR3 runs 15 residues. V was trimmed by 1 base and J by 4 bases, leaving 13 bases between them. CDR3 nucleotide sequence: TGCGCCAGCAGCCAAGGACGAAGGGGAGGAGAGACCCAGTACTTC. Translating it yields CASSQGRRGGETQYF.

DNA of the CDR3: TGTGCCAGCCGTGGTGACTCCGAGCAGTACTTC. It is translated as CASRGDSEQYF. The rearrangement joins TRBV5-8 to TRBJ2-7, with no clear D. Germline CDR1 reads SGHTS; CDR2 reads YDEGEE. V was shortened by 7 bases and J by 6 bases, with 11 bases between the two germline ends. The CDR3 covers 11 residues.

V is TRBV6-5 and J is TRBJ1-1; tentatively, D is TRBD1 (6 bases). Germline V lookup: CDR1 MNHEY, CDR2 SVGAGI. CDR3 length equals 14 residues. V dropped 6 bases and J dropped 9 bases, with 20 bases sitting between them. The CDR3 is CASSPGQMRTKAFF. The DNA for the CDR3 is TGTGCCAGCAGCCCGGGACAAATGAGGACCAAAGCTTTCTTT.

The chain combines TRBV30 with TRBJ1-1; weak D call: TRBD1 (5 bases). Trimming shortened V by 4 bases and J by 0 bases, and 9 bases separated the two germline ends. The V gene's germline CDR1 is GTSNPN and CDR2 SVGIG (reference sequence). The CDR3 length is 13 residues. In DNA form, the CDR3 reads TGTGCCTGGAAGGCCAGGGTGAACACTGAAGCTTTCTTT. It specifies CAWKARVNTEAFF.